This TCR beta chain was identified during a study of cytomegalovirus exposure and HLA in healthy donors. For the study at large: For the approximately 400 genotyped donors, 65% to 90% fell within the Caucasian-associated ancestry cluster.

The PCR had 60 Vbeta and 13 Jbeta primers. Assay: immunoSEQ multiplex PCR; the TCRdb copy retains only in-frame clones and omits some. Among 50,000 to 60,000 clones listed, about three quarters were seen once. Comment on this clone: Its cognate antigen is unknown.

Each donor was nominally healthy when sampled (though unrecorded immune exposures were likely). General study findings and limits: A later analysis found common viral pathogens apparently linked to several of the most significant clusters. About 87% or about 30% of the time was how often most TCR beta V segments were productive, according to an earlier analysis.

Sequencing used PBMCs. The sequence was collected from a man between 18 and 29 years old in good health and CMV-seronegative.

The CDR3 nucleotides read TGTGCCAGCAGTTACTCGAGGACAGTCTACGAGCAGTACTTC. Translated: CASSYSRTVYEQYF. This chain links TRBV6-5 with TRBJ2-7; D is possibly TRBD1 (6 bases). The CDR3 length is 14 residues. Trimming took 0 bases from V and 3 from J, leaving 9 bases between them. Per the germline V gene, CDR1 is MNHEY and CDR2 is SVGAGI.